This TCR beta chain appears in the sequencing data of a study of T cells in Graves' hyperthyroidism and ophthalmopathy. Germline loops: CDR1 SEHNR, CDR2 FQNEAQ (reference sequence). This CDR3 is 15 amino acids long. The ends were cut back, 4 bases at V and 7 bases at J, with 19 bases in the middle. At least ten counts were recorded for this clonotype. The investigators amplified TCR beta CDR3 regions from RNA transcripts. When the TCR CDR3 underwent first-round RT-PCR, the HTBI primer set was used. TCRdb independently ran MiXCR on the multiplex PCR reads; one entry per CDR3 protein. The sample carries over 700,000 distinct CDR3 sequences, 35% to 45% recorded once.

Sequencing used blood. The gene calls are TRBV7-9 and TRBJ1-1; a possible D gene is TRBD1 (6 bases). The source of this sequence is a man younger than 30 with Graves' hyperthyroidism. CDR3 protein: CASSSFGRGPSEAFF. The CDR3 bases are TGTGCCAGCAGCTCGTTTGGACGGGGGCCAAGTGAAGCTTTCTTT. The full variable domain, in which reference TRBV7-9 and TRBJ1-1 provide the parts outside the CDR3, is DTGVSQNPRHKITKRGQNVTFRCDPISEHNRLYWYRQTLGQGPEFLTYFQNEAQLEKSRLLSDRFSAERPKGSFSTLEIQRTEQGDSAMYLCASSSFGRGPSEAFFGQGTRLTVV.